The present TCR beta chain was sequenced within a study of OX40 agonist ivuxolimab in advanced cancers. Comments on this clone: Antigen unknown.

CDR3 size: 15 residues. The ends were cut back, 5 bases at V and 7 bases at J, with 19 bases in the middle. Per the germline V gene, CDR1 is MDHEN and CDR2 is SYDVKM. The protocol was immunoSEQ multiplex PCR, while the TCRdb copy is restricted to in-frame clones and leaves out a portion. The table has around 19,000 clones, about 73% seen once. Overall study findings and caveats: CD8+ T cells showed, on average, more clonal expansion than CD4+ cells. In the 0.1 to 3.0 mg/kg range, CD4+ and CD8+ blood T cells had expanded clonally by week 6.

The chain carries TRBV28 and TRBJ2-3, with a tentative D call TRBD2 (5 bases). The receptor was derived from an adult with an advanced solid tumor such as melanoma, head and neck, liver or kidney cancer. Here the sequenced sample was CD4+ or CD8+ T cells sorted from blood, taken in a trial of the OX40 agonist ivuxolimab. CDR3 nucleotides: TGTGCCAGCAGTCCTCCCGGAGCGGACCTGAATACGCAGTATTTT. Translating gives CASSPPGADLNTQYF.